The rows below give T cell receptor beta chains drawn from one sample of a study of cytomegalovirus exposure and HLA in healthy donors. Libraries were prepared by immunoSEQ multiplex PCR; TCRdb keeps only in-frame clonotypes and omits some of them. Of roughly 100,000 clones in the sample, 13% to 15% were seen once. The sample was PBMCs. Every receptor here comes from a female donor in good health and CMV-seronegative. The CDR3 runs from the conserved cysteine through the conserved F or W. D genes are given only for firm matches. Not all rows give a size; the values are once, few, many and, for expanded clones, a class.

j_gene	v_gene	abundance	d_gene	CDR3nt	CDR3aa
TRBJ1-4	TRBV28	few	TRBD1	TGTGCCAGCAGTTCCCCGGGACAGCCCGATGAAAAACTGTTTTTT	CASSSPGQPDEKLFF
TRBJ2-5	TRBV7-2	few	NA	TGTGCCAGCAGCTTAAGCGTGACCCAGTACTTC	CASSLSVTQYF
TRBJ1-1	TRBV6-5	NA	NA	TGTGCCAGCAGGGGACTTGGTAAGACTGAAGCTTTCTTT	CASRGLGKTEAFF
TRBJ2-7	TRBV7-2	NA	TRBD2	TGTGCCAGCAGCAATAGCGGGGGCTACGAGCAGTACTTC	CASSNSGGYEQYF
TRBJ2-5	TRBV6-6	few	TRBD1	TGTGCCAGCAGTGCACAGGGGCGAGGAGAGACCCAGTACTTC	CASSAQGRGETQYF
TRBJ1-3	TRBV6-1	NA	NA	TGTGCCAGCAGTCCGACCCCTAGCTCTGGAAACACCATATATTTT	CASSPTPSSGNTIYF
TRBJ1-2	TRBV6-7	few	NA	TGTGCCAGCAACATACTGGGCCCTGGCTACACCTTC	CASNILGPGYTF
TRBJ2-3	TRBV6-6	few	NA	TGTGCCAGCGTGGCGGCGAGTACAGATACGCAGTATTTT	CASVAASTDTQYF
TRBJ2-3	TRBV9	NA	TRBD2	TGTGCCAGCAGCCTCACTTCCGGGACTAGCGGTGCAGGAGATACGCAGTATTTT	CASSLTSGTSGAGDTQYF
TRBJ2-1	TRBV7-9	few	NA	TGTGCCAGCGGTGACAACTACAATGAGCAGTTCTTC	CASGDNYNEQFF
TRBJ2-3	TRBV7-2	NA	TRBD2	TGTGCCAGCAGCCCCTTGTTAAGCGGGAGGTCAGATACGCAGTATTTT	CASSPLLSGRSDTQYF
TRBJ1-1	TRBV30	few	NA	TGTGCCTGGACGTCCCAGGGTTCGGTTCTGAACACTGAAGCTTTCTTT	CAWTSQGSVLNTEAFF
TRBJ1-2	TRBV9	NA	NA	TGTGCCAGCAGCGCCCTAATATCCGGGTTGGACTACACCTTC	CASSALISGLDYTF
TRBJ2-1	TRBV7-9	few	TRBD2	TGTGCCAGCAGCCCGGGACTAGCGGGGGAGATCTACAATGAGCAGTTCTTC	CASSPGLAGEIYNEQFF
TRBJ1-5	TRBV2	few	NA	TGTGCCAGCAGGATGAACTATCAGCCCCAGCATTTT	CASRMNYQPQHF